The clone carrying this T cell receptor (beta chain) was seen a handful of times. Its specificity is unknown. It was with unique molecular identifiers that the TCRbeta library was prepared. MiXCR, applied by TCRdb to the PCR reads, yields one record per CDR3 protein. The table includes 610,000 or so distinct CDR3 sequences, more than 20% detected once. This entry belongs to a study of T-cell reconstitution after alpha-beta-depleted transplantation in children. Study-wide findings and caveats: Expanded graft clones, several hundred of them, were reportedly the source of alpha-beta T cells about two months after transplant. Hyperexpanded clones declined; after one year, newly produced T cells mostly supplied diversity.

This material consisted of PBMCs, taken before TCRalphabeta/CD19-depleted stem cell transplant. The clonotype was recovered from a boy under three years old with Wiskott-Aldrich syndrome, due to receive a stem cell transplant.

In DNA form, the CDR3 reads TGTGCCATCAGTGCATCGGGAAACACCATATATTTT. Protein: CAISASGNTIYF. This chain joins TRBV10-3 and TRBJ1-3; D gene ambiguous. Germline CDR1 is ENHRY and CDR2 is SYGVKD. This CDR3 comprises 12 residues. V lost 4 bases and J 4 bases, leaving 5 bases between the germline ends.